Below are 15 T cell receptor beta chains sequenced from a single sample in a study of CD8+ T cells in alopecia areata (dated by TCRdb to between 2017 and 2018). Receptor libraries were prepared by the immunoSEQ multiplex PCR assay. RNA was extracted from all samples and reverse transcribed into cDNA, which served as template for TCR sequencing. Here the immuneACCESS table is served through TCRdb, limited to in-frame sequences with V and J called. Missing clones are a known gap in these copies; in checked studies unresolved V genes cover under half, and the rest lacks a known reason. In all, the sample holds 110,000 or so clones, and 56% of those were seen once. The top ten clones comprise 3% to 3.5% of the sample. What this sample's time point label stands for: 24 weeks on oral tofacitinib. The sample's treatment or condition label, in plain terms: oral pan-JAK inhibitor, 5-10 mg twice daily. The source was CD4+ T cells sorted from blood, collected at week 24, from a patient treated with tofacitinib. These receptor sequences come from a human donor with alopecia areata.

The CDR3 loop reads CASSFPGSYEQYF. Here the CDR3 DNA reads TGTGCCAGCAGTTTCCCAGGGAGCTACGAGCAGTACTTC. The gene calls are TRBV6-5 and TRBJ2-7, with D perhaps given as TRBD1 or TRBD2 (5 bases each). The germline gives CDR1 MNHEY, CDR2 SVGAGI. The CDR3 has 13 residues. Trimming left V 4 bases short and J 3 bases short, with 10 bases between.

This rearrangement joins TRBV4-1 to TRBJ1-6; D gene uncertain. Germline V gene sequence: CDR1 MGHRA, CDR2 YSYEKL. The V and J ends lost 1 base and 10 bases respectively, with 11 bases between them. The CDR3 length is 14 residues. The CDR3 region has the DNA TGCGCCAGCAGCCAAGCGCAGGATCGGTCACCCCTCCACTTT. It is translated as CASSQAQDRSPLHF.

The rearrangement joins TRBV27 to TRBJ2-6; tentatively, D is TRBD1 (6 bases). CDR1 MNHEY and CDR2 SMNVEV come from the germline V gene (reference sequence). Trimming cost V 7 bases and J 1 base, with 17 bases left between them. The CDR3 covers 17 residues. CDR3 in amino acids: CASTTRAQGSGANVLTF. CDR3 DNA: TGTGCCAGCACCACCAGAGCCCAGGGGTCTGGGGCCAACGTCCTGACTTTC.

The genes are TRBV29-1 and TRBJ2-7, with D tentatively TRBD1 (7 bases). V lost 7 bases, J lost 3 bases, and 10 bases lay in between. CDR1 is SQVTM, CDR2 ANQGSEA, per germline. The CDR3 has 11 residues. The CDR3: CSGGDSYEQYF. The CDR3 region has the DNA TGCAGCGGGGGGGACAGCTACGAGCAGTACTTC.

This clone occurred a few times. The chain recombines TRBV19 with TRBJ1-1; D is uncertain. The CDR3 extends over 12 amino acids. V was pared by 6 bases and J by 6 bases, with 11 bases between. Germline CDR1 is LNHDA and CDR2 is SQIVND (reference sequence). CDR3 nucleotides: TGTGCCAGTAGACTCACTGGGGCTGAAGCTTTCTTT. Translating gives CASRLTGAEAFF.

This clone occurred a few times. The chain links TRBV18 to TRBJ2-5; the D gene is possibly TRBD1 (6 bases). The CDR3 contains 14 residues. The germline V gene has CDR1 KGHSH and CDR2 LQKENI. V was cut by 2 bases and J by 1 base, with 8 bases left in between. CDR3 amino acids: CASSPGQSQETQYF. For the CDR3, the DNA is TGTGCCAGCTCACCAGGACAGAGCCAAGAGACCCAGTACTTC.

This chain uses TRBV6-4 with TRBJ1-1; D ambiguous. Germline V CDR1 and CDR2: MRHNA, SNTAGT. V lost 0 bases to trimming and J lost 0 bases, with 5 bases between them. The CDR3 consists of 14 residues. The CDR3 here is CASSDSSLNTEAFF. The CDR3 coding sequence is TGTGCCAGCAGTGACTCGTCACTGAACACTGAAGCTTTCTTT.

This clone was counted between two and nine times. The chain's CDR3 is CASSENLYEQYF. In DNA form, the CDR3 reads TGTGCCAGCAGTGAAAACCTCTACGAGCAGTACTTC. The J gene is TRBJ2-7, the V gene TRBV25-1; D ambiguous. With 2 bases removed from V and 3 bases from J, the gap between germline ends came to 5 bases. CDR3 length: 12 residues. Germline values: CDR1 MGHDK, CDR2 SYGVNS.

This rearrangement joins TRBV18 to TRBJ2-7; D possibly corresponds to TRBD1 (6 bases). The CDR3 consists of 14 residues. V lost 0 bases to trimming and J lost 5 bases, with 11 bases between them. The germline gives CDR1 KGHSH, CDR2 LQKENI. CDR3 sequence (DNA): TGTGCCAGCTCACCACCTAACAGGGTCAACGAGCAGTACTTC. It encodes CASSPPNRVNEQYF.

V is TRBV14 and J is TRBJ2-3; TRBD2 matches at 9 bases. Unmatched junction bases numbered 9, after V lost 5 bases and J lost 6 bases. From germline, CDR1 is SGHDN and CDR2 FVKESK. This CDR3 comprises 15 residues. The CDR3 nucleotides are TGTGCCAGCAGCACAAGCGGGGGGCGTAGGGATACGCAGTATTTT. The encoded protein is CASSTSGGRRDTQYF. The variable domain in full, with the rest retrieved from reference TRBV14 and TRBJ2-3, is EAGVTQFPSHSVIEKGQTVTLRCDPISGHDNLYWYRRVMGKEIKFLLHFVKESKQDESGMPNNRFLAERTGGTYSTLKVQPAELEDSGVYFCASSTSGGRRDTQYFGPGTRLTVL.

The chain has TRBV29-1 and TRBJ1-1; 7 bases line up with TRBD1. Germline CDR1 SQVTM, CDR2 ANQGSEA. The CDR3 covers 11 residues. Germline trimming cut 8 bases from V and 5 bases from J; bases unmatched to any gene: 5. The CDR3 loop reads CSPGTETEAFF. CDR3 nucleotides: TGCAGCCCCGGGACAGAAACTGAAGCTTTCTTT.

The J gene is TRBJ1-1, the V gene TRBV30; D perhaps matches TRBD1 (6 bases). This CDR3 has 13 amino acids. V was cut by 3 bases and J by 1 base, with 9 bases left in between. The germline V gene encodes CDR1 GTSNPN and CDR2 SVGIG (reference sequence). This chain's CDR3 is CAWSGQPNTEAFF. CDR3 DNA sequence: TGTGCCTGGAGCGGACAGCCGAACACTGAAGCTTTCTTT.

The sample holds a few counts of this clone. The chain uses TRBV14 and TRBJ2-5; D may be TRBD1 (6 bases). The ends were cut back, 8 bases at V and 4 bases at J, with 14 bases in the middle. Looked up from germline, CDR1 is SGHDN and CDR2 is FVKESK. The CDR3 sequence is 13 residues long. The chain's CDR3 is CASGQRLGETQYF. The CDR3 DNA follows: TGTGCCAGCGGACAGCGGTTGGGAGAGACCCAGTACTTC.

This clone showed up just a few times. The rearrangement uses TRBV4-1 and TRBJ2-3, with D perhaps TRBD2 (6 bases). V lost 0 bases and J lost 6, with 16 bases in between. The length of the CDR3 is 16 residues. CDR1 is MGHRA, CDR2 YSYEKL, per germline. CDR3 sequence: CASSQERRAGGDTQYF. As DNA, the CDR3 is TGCGCCAGCAGCCAAGAAAGGCGGGCAGGAGGGGATACGCAGTATTTT.

The sample holds one count of this clone. The same CDR3 arises from other DNA sequences in this sample as well. The chain carries TRBV5-1 and TRBJ2-3, with D unresolved. Germline V gene data show CDR1 as SGHRS and CDR2 as YFSETQ. The CDR3 covers 13 residues. With 4 bases removed from V and 0 bases from J, the gap between germline ends came to 6 bases. The CDR3: CASSGDSTDTQYF. DNA for the CDR3: TGCGCCAGCAGCGGTGACAGCACAGATACGCAGTATTTT.